This is a list of T cell receptor beta chains from one sample in a study of T-cell reconstitution after alpha-beta-depleted transplantation in children. TCRdb independently ran MiXCR on the PCR reads; one entry per CDR3 protein. This repertoire shows approximately 300,000 distinct CDR3 sequences, around 10% found once; its top ten account for roughly 7%. Material: PBMCs, obtained before TCRalphabeta/CD19-depleted stem cell transplant. These receptors all come from a boy less than two years old with acute myeloid leukemia, due to receive a stem cell transplant. Both conserved end residues are part of each CDR3. Each record gives: J gene, CDR3 length, clone size, V gene, D gene, CDR3 protein, CDR3 DNA. A D gene is named only where the DNA matches it firmly. The size entry is marked missing in some rows and otherwise reads once, few, many or a size class.

TRBJ1-6,15,few,TRBV4-2,TRBD1,CASSQDHRGDSPLHF,TGTGCCAGCAGCCAAGATCACAGGGGTGATTCACCCCTCCACTTT
TRBJ2-7,16,many,TRBV5-1,-,CASSLAVQGWSYEQYF,TGCGCCAGCAGCTTGGCAGTGCAGGGATGGTCCTACGAGCAGTACTTC
TRBJ2-1,15,many,TRBV12-3/TRBV12-4,-,CASSLVTRSGYEQFF,TGTGCCAGCAGTTTGGTGACTAGGTCCGGTTATGAGCAGTTCTTC
TRBJ2-2,15,few,TRBV7-9,TRBD1,CASSLGTANTGELFF,TGTGCCAGCAGCCTAGGGACAGCGAACACCGGGGAGCTGTTTTTT
TRBJ2-3,15,many,TRBV10-3,-,CAISEPSASPDTQYF,TGTGCCATCAGTGAGCCCTCGGCTAGCCCAGATACGCAGTATTTT
TRBJ2-2,15,many,TRBV3-1,-,CASSQGARRGGELFF,TGTGCCAGCAGCCAAGGGGCGCGTCGGGGCGGGGAGCTGTTTTTT
TRBJ1-5,16,many,TRBV6-1,TRBD1,CASSPGTTGGNQPQHF,TGTGCCAGCAGCCCAGGGACTACAGGGGGAAATCAGCCCCAGCATTTT
TRBJ1-1,14,many,TRBV12-3/TRBV12-4,-,CASSTRWRGTEAFF,TGTGCCAGCAGTACCAGATGGCGCGGCACTGAAGCTTTCTTT
TRBJ2-3,16,many,TRBV28,-,CASSLGTAPAGDTQYF,TGTGCCAGCAGTTTAGGGACTGCTCCCGCCGGGGATACGCAGTATTTT
TRBJ2-3,18,many,TRBV27,TRBD2,CASSLPGTSGSRRNTQYF,TGTGCCAGCAGTTTACCCGGGACTAGCGGGAGTCGCAGAAATACGCAGTATTTT
TRBJ2-7,15,many,TRBV12-3/TRBV12-4,TRBD2,CASSLSRGSWYEQYF,TGTGCCAGCAGTTTGAGCCGCGGGAGTTGGTACGAGCAGTACTTC
TRBJ2-1,15,many,TRBV28,TRBD2,CASSSLAGGRDEQFF,TGTGCCAGCAGTTCTCTAGCGGGAGGGCGTGATGAGCAGTTCTTC
TRBJ2-3,15,many,TRBV5-1,TRBD2,CASSEAGVGTDTQYF,TGCGCCAGCAGCGAAGCGGGAGTGGGTACAGATACGCAGTATTTT
TRBJ2-5,12,-,TRBV29-1,TRBD1,CVEGTGQETQYF,TGCGTAGAGGGGACAGGTCAAGAGACCCAGTACTTC
TRBJ2-2,17,many,TRBV7-8,TRBD2,CASSLGIAGPNTGELFF,TGTGCCAGCAGCTTAGGGATAGCGGGTCCGAACACCGGGGAGCTGTTTTTT
TRBJ1-1,14,-,TRBV7-2,-,CASSDRQSTTEAFF,TGTGCCAGCAGCGATAGACAGTCTACCACTGAAGCTTTCTTT
TRBJ2-5,12,many,TRBV29-1,TRBD2,CSAREAGETQYF,TGCAGCGCTCGGGAGGCGGGGGAGACCCAGTACTTC
TRBJ2-1,14,few,TRBV10-3,TRBD2,CAISERGDKLEQFF,TGTGCCATCAGCGAGCGGGGGGATAAACTTGAGCAGTTCTTC
TRBJ2-4,14,many,TRBV7-2,-,CASSLDLPSNIQYF,TGTGCCAGCAGCTTAGATTTACCCTCAAACATTCAGTACTTC